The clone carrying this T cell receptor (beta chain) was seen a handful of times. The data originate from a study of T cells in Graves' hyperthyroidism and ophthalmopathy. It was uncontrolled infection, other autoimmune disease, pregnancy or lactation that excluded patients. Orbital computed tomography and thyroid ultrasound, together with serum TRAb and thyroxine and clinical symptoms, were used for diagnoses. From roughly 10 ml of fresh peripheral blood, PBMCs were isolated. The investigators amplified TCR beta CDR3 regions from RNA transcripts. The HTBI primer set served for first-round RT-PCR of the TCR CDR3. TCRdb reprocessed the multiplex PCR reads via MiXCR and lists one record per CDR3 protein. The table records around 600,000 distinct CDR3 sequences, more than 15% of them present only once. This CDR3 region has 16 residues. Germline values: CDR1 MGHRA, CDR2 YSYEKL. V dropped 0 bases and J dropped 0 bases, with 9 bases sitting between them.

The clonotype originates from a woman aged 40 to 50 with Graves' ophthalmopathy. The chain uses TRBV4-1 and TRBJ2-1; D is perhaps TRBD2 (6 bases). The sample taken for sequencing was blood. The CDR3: CASSQEGLRSYNEQFF. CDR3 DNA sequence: TGCGCCAGCAGCCAAGAAGGACTACGCTCCTACAATGAGCAGTTCTTC.